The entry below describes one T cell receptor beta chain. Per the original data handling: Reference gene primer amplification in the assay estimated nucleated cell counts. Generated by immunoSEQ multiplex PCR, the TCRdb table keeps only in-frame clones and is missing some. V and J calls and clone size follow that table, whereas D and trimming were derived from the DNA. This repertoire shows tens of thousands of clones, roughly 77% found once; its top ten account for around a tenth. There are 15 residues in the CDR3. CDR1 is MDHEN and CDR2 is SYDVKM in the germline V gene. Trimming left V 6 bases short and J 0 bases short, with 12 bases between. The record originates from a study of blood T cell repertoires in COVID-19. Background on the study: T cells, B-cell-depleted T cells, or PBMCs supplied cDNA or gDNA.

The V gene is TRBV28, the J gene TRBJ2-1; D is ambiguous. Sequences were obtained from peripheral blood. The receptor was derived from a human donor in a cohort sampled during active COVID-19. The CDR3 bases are TGTGCCAGCAGCCCTAGACTTATCTCCTACAATGAGCAGTTCTTC. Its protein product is CASSPRLISYNEQFF.